These T cell receptor beta chains were read from a single sample in a study of Graves' ophthalmopathy and Graves' hyperthyroidism. TCRdb processed the multiplex PCR reads anew with MiXCR; each CDR3 protein has one entry. This sample has 1 million to 1.3 million distinct CDR3 sequences, with 35% to 45% found just once. Input material: peripheral blood or thyroid tissue (not recorded which). The receptors derive from an adult man with Graves' hyperthyroidism. The CDR3 runs from the conserved cysteine through the conserved F or W. The D gene is left open where the match is weak. Expanded clones get a size class; other rows say once, few or many, or leave the size out.

v_gene,j_gene,abundance,d_gene,CDR3nt,CDR3aa
TRBV9,TRBJ2-2,many,TRBD2,TGTGCCAGCGACAGCGGGACGTACACCGGGGAGCTGTTTTTT,CASDSGTYTGELFF
TRBV7-6,TRBJ2-2,NA,TRBD2,TGTGCCAGCAGCTTACGGGGGGGAACGAACATCGGGGAGCTGTTTTTT,CASSLRGGTNIGELFF
TRBV13,TRBJ1-4,NA,NA,TGTGCCAGCAGCTTAGCCTACGATAATGAAAAACTGTTTTTT,CASSLAYDNEKLFF
TRBV7-9,TRBJ1-1,NA,NA,TGTGCCAGCAGCTTATTAAAAGGTTCGGGCACTGAAGCTTTCTTT,CASSLLKGSGTEAFF
TRBV12-3/TRBV12-4,TRBJ1-4,NA,NA,TGTGCCAGCAGTTACAGAGGACAAGTTGAAAAACTGTTTTTT,CASSYRGQVEKLFF
TRBV7-8,TRBJ2-2,many,TRBD2,TGTGCCAGCAGCCAGTGGACTAGCGGATACGCGAACACCGGGGAGCTGTTTTTT,CASSQWTSGYANTGELFF
TRBV6-5,TRBJ1-2,few,NA,TGTGCCAGCAGTGACACAGGATTCGGCTATGGCTACACCTTC,CASSDTGFGYGYTF
TRBV20-1,TRBJ1-5,few,NA,TGCAGTGCCACCGGGACTAGCCACGAGCATTTT,CSATGTSHEHF
TRBV10-3,TRBJ2-3,few,TRBD2,TGTGCCATCAGCCCTATGGGGACTAGCCTCACAGATACGCAGTATTTT,CAISPMGTSLTDTQYF
TRBV20-1,TRBJ1-3,many,NA,TGCAGTTCATTGGGGCCCTTAACCTCTGGAAACACCATATATTTT,CSSLGPLTSGNTIYF
TRBV20-1,TRBJ2-5,NA,TRBD1,TGCAGTGCTAGATTACAGGGGGCAGAGACCCAGTACTTC,CSARLQGAETQYF
TRBV7-8,TRBJ1-5,NA,NA,TGCGCCAGCAGCCAAGAACGGCAGAGCAATCAGCCCCAGCATTTT,CASSQERQSNQPQHF
TRBV5-1,TRBJ2-5,many,NA,TGCGCCAGAAGTACCGGGACACCTAAAGAGACCCAGTACTTC,CARSTGTPKETQYF
TRBV3-2,TRBJ2-7,NA,NA,TGTGCCAGCAGCCCGGGACAGCTGAAAACCTACGAGCAGTACTTC,CASSPGQLKTYEQYF
TRBV6-5,TRBJ1-5,many,TRBD1,TGTGCCAGCAGTTACTCGGGACAGGGTCAGCCCCAGCATTTT,CASSYSGQGQPQHF
TRBV20-1,TRBJ2-5,many,NA,TGCAGTGCTAGTCGGGGGTCCCAGTACTTC,CSASRGSQYF
TRBV7-2,TRBJ1-5,many,TRBD1,TGTGCCAGCAGCCCGGGACAGACCTATCAGCCCCAGCATTTT,CASSPGQTYQPQHF
TRBV7-6,TRBJ2-5,many,TRBD2,TGTGCCAGCAGGAGGGGGACTAGCGACGTAGAGACCCAGTACTTC,CASRRGTSDVETQYF
TRBV24-1,TRBJ2-7,many,NA,TGTGCCACCAGTGAGTCTCTCGGCGAGCAGTACTTC,CATSESLGEQYF
TRBV10-2,TRBJ2-5,many,NA,TGCGCCAGCAGTTTAGCCGGAAAAGAGACCCAGTACTTC,CASSLAGKETQYF
TRBV20-1,TRBJ1-5,many,NA,TGCAGTGCTAGTTCCGGGGTAAATCAGCCCCAGCATTTT,CSASSGVNQPQHF
TRBV3-1,TRBJ1-1,NA,TRBD1,TGTGCCAGCAGCCATAGGACAGGGGTCACTGAAGCTTTCTTT,CASSHRTGVTEAFF
TRBV9,TRBJ1-5,NA,NA,TGTGCCAGCAGCGAGTCCGGAACAGCCCGCAATCAGCCCCAGCATTTT,CASSESGTARNQPQHF
TRBV7-9,TRBJ2-6,many,NA,TGTGCCAGCAGCCCACTCGACTACTCTGGGGCCAACGTCCTGACTTTC,CASSPLDYSGANVLTF
TRBV29-1,TRBJ1-2,many,NA,TGCAGCGTTGTAACAAACCAAGGTGGCTACACCTTC,CSVVTNQGGYTF
TRBV14,TRBJ2-7,many,NA,TGTGCCAGCAGCGCCGTCGCGTACGAGCAGTACTTC,CASSAVAYEQYF
TRBV29-1,TRBJ1-2,NA,TRBD1,TGCAGCGTGGAGGGGGGGACAGAGTATGGCTACACCTTC,CSVEGGTEYGYTF
TRBV14,TRBJ2-7,NA,TRBD2,TGTGCCAGCAGCCAAGACGGACTAGCGGGAGTCTACGAGCAGTACTTC,CASSQDGLAGVYEQYF
TRBV25-1,TRBJ2-5,NA,TRBD2,TGTGCCAGCAGTGGTTTGACTAGCGTGGTGTTCGGAGAGACCCAGTACTTC,CASSGLTSVVFGETQYF
TRBV7-6,TRBJ2-5,many,NA,TGTGCCAGCAGCGTTAGGGGCCGAGAGACCCAGTACTTC,CASSVRGRETQYF
TRBV9,TRBJ2-2,NA,NA,TGTGCCAGCCAACGGGACACCTACACCGGGGAGCTGTTTTTT,CASQRDTYTGELFF
TRBV4-1,TRBJ1-4,NA,NA,TGCGCCAGCAGTAAGGTGGGGGGCCATAAAAAACTGTTTTTT,CASSKVGGHKKLFF
TRBV24-1,TRBJ1-5,many,NA,TGTGCCACCAGTGACGGACCGGACAATCAGCCCCAGCATTTT,CATSDGPDNQPQHF
TRBV9,TRBJ1-6,many,NA,TGTGCCAGCAGCGTGGATGGACAGAATTCACCCCTCCACTTT,CASSVDGQNSPLHF
TRBV12-3/TRBV12-4,TRBJ2-2,few,TRBD2,TGTGCCAGCAGGCCCACAACCGGGACTACCTCTTGGTCCGGGGAGCTGTTTTTT,CASRPTTGTTSWSGELFF
TRBV6-2/TRBV6-3,TRBJ2-7,many,NA,TGTGCCAGCAGTTACGAGCGCGAGCAGTACTTC,CASSYEREQYF
TRBV5-1,TRBJ2-5,many,NA,TGCGCCAGCAGCACCACGGCCGACACCGGAGAGACCCAGTACTTC,CASSTTADTGETQYF
TRBV5-4,TRBJ2-2,few,NA,TGTGCCAGCACGGGTGGCTGGAACACCGGGGAGCTGTTTTTT,CASTGGWNTGELFF
TRBV15,TRBJ2-7,NA,TRBD1,TGTGCCACCAGCAGAGAAACCGGGACAGGCACCTACGAGCAGTACTTC,CATSRETGTGTYEQYF
TRBV11-2,TRBJ1-1,NA,NA,TGTGCCAGCAGCTTAGGGGAGGGCGCTGAAGCTTTCTTT,CASSLGEGAEAFF
TRBV7-2,TRBJ2-7,many,NA,TGTGCCAGCAGCTCAGGGGACGTAGACTACGAGCAGTACTTC,CASSSGDVDYEQYF
TRBV15,TRBJ2-7,many,NA,TGTGCCACCGGGACACCAGACTACGAGCAGTACTTC,CATGTPDYEQYF
TRBV7-9,TRBJ2-7,NA,TRBD1,TGTGCCAGCAGCTACAACCGGGACAGCGAGCAGTACTTC,CASSYNRDSEQYF
TRBV12-3/TRBV12-4,TRBJ2-7,many,NA,TGTGCCAGCAGGGAAAAGGGTTACGAGCAGTACTTC,CASREKGYEQYF
TRBV29-1,TRBJ2-7,NA,NA,TGCAGCGCTATATTGGACTATGGGTACGAGCAGTACTTC,CSAILDYGYEQYF
TRBV6-4,TRBJ1-5,NA,TRBD1,TGTGCCAGCAGAACCCAGACAGGGGTATCGGGCAATCAGCCCCAGCATTTT,CASRTQTGVSGNQPQHF
TRBV29-1,TRBJ2-2,NA,NA,TGCAGCGTTTCCGACAGGGGGGAGCTGTTTTTT,CSVSDRGELFF
TRBV2,TRBJ1-2,NA,TRBD1,TGTGCCAGTAGCGAGACAGGGAGCTACACCTTC,CASSETGSYTF
TRBV10-3,TRBJ1-2,once,NA,TGTGCCATCAGTTCCGAGAACTATGGCTACACCTTC,CAISSENYGYTF
TRBV5-8,TRBJ1-1,NA,NA,TGTGCCAGCAGAGAACACAGGGCCATGAACACTGAAGCTTTCTTT,CASREHRAMNTEAFF
TRBV10-3,TRBJ1-2,many,TRBD1,TGTGCCATCAGTGAGTCGTCACAGGGGGCCGGAGGCTACACCTTC,CAISESSQGAGGYTF
TRBV29-1,TRBJ1-2,many,NA,TGCAGCGTTGAGGGGACATGGGCGTATGGCTACACCTTC,CSVEGTWAYGYTF
TRBV7-2,TRBJ1-5,many,NA,TGTGCCAGCAGCTTAACGGGAGGGGCGGCCCAGCATTTT,CASSLTGGAAQHF
TRBV5-5,TRBJ1-5,few,NA,TGTGCCAGCAGCATGTGGGGGGATCAGCCCCAGCATTTT,CASSMWGDQPQHF
TRBV4-3,TRBJ1-1,few,TRBD1,TGCGCCAGCAGCAACAACAGGGGGCTGTTCACTGAAGCTTTCTTT,CASSNNRGLFTEAFF
TRBV29-1,TRBJ2-2,many,TRBD2,TGCAGCGTTGACTTCGGGGGGACGAACACCGGGGAGCTGTTTTTT,CSVDFGGTNTGELFF
TRBV29-1,TRBJ1-4,few,NA,TGCAGCGTCCTCACGACAGGAGATGCAACTAATGAAAAACTGTTTTTT,CSVLTTGDATNEKLFF
TRBV6-5,TRBJ1-5,few,TRBD1,TGTGCCAGCAGTTTCGGGACAGGTCAGCCCCAGCATTTT,CASSFGTGQPQHF